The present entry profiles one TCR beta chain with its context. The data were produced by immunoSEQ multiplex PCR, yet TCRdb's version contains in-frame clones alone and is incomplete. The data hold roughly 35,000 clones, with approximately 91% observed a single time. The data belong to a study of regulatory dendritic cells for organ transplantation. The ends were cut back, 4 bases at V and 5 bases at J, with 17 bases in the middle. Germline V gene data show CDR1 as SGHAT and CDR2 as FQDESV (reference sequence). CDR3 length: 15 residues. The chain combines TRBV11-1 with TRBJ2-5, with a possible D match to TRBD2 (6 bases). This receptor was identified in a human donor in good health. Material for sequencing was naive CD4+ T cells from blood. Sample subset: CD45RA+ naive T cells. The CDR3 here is CASSSGTSLRETQYF. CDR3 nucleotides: TGTGCCAGCAGCTCCGGGACTTCCCTACGGGAGACCCAGTACTTC. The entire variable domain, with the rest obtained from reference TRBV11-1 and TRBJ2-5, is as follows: EAEVAQSPRYKITEKSQAVAFWCDPISGHATLYWYRQILGQGPELLVQFQDESVVDDSQLPKDRFSAERLKGVDSTLKIQPAELGDSAMYLCASSSGTSLRETQYFGPGTRLLVL.